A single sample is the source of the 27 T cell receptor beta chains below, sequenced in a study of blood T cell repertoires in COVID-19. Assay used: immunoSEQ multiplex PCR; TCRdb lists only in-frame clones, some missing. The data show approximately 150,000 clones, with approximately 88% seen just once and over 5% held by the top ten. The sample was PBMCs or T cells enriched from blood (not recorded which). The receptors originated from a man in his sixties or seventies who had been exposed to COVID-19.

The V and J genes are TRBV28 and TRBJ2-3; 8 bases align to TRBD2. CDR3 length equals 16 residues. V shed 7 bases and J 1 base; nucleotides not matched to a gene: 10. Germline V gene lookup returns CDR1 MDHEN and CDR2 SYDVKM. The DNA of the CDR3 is TGTGCCAGCAACCTCGGGGGGGACTCCCGCACAGATACGCAGTATTTT. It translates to CASNLGGDSRTDTQYF.

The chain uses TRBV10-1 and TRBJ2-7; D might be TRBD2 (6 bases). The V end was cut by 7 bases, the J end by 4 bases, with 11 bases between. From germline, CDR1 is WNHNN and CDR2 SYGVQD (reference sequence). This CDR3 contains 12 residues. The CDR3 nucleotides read TGCGCCAGCACCGAGGGACTTTACGAGCAGTACTTC. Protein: CASTEGLYEQYF.

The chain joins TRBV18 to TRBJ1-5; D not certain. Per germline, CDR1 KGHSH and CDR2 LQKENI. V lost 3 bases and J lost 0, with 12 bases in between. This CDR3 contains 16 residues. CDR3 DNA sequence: TGTGCCAGCTCACCTCGCGGGAGCTATAGCAATCAGCCCCAGCATTTT. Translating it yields CASSPRGSYSNQPQHF.

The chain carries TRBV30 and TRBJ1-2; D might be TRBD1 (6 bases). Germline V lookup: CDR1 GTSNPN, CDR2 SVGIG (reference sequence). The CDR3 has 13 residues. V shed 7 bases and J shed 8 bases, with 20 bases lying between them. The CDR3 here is CAFHPTGPGGYTF. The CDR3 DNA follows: TGTGCCTTCCACCCGACAGGACCTGGGGGCTACACCTTC.

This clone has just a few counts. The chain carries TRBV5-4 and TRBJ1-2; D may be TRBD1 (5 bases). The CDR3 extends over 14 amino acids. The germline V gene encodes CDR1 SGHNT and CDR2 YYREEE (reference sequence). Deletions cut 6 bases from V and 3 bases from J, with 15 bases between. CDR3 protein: CASTFAGKDYGYTF. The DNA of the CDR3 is TGTGCCAGCACCTTTGCAGGGAAGGACTATGGCTACACCTTC.

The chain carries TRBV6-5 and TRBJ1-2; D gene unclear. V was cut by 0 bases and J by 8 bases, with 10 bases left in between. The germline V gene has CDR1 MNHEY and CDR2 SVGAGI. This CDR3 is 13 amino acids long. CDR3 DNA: TGTGCCAGCAGTTACTCGGCGTCCAGGGGCTACACCTTC. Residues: CASSYSASRGYTF.

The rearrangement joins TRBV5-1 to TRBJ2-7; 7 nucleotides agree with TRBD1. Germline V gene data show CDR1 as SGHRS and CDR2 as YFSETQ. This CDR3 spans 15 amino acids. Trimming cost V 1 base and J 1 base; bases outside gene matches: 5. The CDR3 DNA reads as TGCGCCAGCAGCTTGTATTGGGACAGATCCTACGAGCAGTACTTC. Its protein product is CASSLYWDRSYEQYF.

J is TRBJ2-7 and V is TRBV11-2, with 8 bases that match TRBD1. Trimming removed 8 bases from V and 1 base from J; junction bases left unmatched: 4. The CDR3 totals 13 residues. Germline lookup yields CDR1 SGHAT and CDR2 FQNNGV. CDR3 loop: CASAGTGSYEQYF. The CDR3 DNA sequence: TGTGCCAGCGCCGGGACAGGATCCTACGAGCAGTACTTC. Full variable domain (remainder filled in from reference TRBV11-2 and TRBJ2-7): EAGVAQSPRYKIIEKRQSVAFWCNPISGHATLYWYQQILGQGPKLLIQFQNNGVVDDSQLPKDRFSAERLKGVDSTLKIQPAKLEDSAVYLCASAGTGSYEQYFGPGTRLTVT.

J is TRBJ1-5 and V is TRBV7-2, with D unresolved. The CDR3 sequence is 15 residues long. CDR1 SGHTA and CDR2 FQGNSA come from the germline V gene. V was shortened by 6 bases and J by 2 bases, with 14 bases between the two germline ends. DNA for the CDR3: TGTGCCAGCAGTTGGGTCGGGGATGGCAATCAGCCCCAGCATTTT. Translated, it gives CASSWVGDGNQPQHF.

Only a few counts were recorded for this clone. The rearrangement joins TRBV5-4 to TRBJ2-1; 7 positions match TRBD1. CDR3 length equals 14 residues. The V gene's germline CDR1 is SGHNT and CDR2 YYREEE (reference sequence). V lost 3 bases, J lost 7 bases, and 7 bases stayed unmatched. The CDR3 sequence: CASSSRQGQNEQFF. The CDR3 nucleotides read TGTGCCAGCAGCTCCAGACAGGGTCAAAATGAGCAGTTCTTC.

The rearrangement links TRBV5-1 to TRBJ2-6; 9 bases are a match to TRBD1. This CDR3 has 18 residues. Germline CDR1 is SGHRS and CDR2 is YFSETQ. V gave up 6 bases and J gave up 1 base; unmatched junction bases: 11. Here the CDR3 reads CASTRQGVGESGANVLTF. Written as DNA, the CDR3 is TGCGCCAGCACCAGACAGGGGGTAGGAGAGTCTGGGGCCAACGTCCTGACTTTC.

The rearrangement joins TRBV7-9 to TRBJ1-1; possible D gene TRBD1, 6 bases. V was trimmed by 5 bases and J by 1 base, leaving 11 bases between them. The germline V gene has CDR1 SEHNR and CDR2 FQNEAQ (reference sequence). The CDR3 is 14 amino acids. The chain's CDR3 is CASSTPDRNTEAFF. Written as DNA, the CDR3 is TGTGCCAGCAGCACCCCGGACAGGAACACTGAAGCTTTCTTT.

The CDR3 reads CASSQGLVSPLHF. CDR3 DNA sequence: TGCGCCAGCAGCCAGGGGTTAGTTTCACCCCTCCACTTT. This chain uses TRBV5-1 with TRBJ1-6; tentatively, D is TRBD1 (6 bases). Trimming removed 4 bases at V and 9 bases at J, with 11 bases between. From germline, CDR1 is SGHRS and CDR2 YFSETQ. This CDR3 contains 13 residues.

CDR3 in DNA: TGTGCCAGCAGCTCTAGACTAGCGGGTAGAGAGACCCAGTACTTC. Its protein is CASSSRLAGRETQYF. The rearrangement joins TRBV5-6 to TRBJ2-5, with 10 bases lining up with TRBD2. This CDR3 spans 15 amino acids. CDR1 SGHDT and CDR2 YYEEEE come from the germline V gene. After removal of 3 bases from V and 4 bases from J, the junction contained 6 bases not matched to a gene. The full variable domain, completed using reference TRBV5-6 and TRBJ2-5, is DAGVTQSPTHLIKTRGQQVTLRCSPKSGHDTVSWYQQALGQGPQFIFQYYEEEERQRGNFPDRFSGHQFPNYSSELNVNALLLGDSALYLCASSSRLAGRETQYFGPGTRLLVL.

Written as DNA, the CDR3 is TGTGCCAGCAGCGTACTAACCGGGGAGCTGTTTTTT. Residues: CASSVLTGELFF. V gene TRBV9 combines with J gene TRBJ2-2; no clear D gene. Trimming left V 1 base short and J 5 bases short, with 3 bases between. Germline lookup yields CDR1 SGDLS and CDR2 YYNGEE. The CDR3 is 12 residues long.

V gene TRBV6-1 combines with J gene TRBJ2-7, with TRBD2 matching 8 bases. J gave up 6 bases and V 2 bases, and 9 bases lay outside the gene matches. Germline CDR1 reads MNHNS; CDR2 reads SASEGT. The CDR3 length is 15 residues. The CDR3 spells CASSERTAGAGEQYF. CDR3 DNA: TGTGCCAGCAGTGAACGGACAGCGGGGGCGGGCGAGCAGTACTTC.

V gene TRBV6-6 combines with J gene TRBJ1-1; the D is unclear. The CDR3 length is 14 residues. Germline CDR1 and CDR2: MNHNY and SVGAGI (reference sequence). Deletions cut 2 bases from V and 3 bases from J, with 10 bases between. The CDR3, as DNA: TGTGCCAGCAGTTACCAGTCCTCCGACACTGAAGCTTTCTTT. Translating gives CASSYQSSDTEAFF.

As DNA, the CDR3 is TGTGCCAGCAGCAATACAGGGGTGGGCTACACCTTC. It specifies CASSNTGVGYTF. This rearrangement joins TRBV5-4 to TRBJ1-2, with 7 nucleotides matching TRBD1. Germline values: CDR1 SGHNT, CDR2 YYREEE (reference sequence). The CDR3 has 12 amino acids. With 4 bases clipped from V and 8 bases from J, the junction kept 5 bases outside the gene matches.

CDR3 nucleotides: TGCGCCAGCAGTGAGACAGGGGCTCCGCGGACTGAAGCTTTCTTT. Translated, it gives CASSETGAPRTEAFF. The V gene is TRBV10-1, the J gene TRBJ1-1; 7 nucleotides agree with TRBD1. The CDR3 is 15 residues long. The germline V gene has CDR1 WNHNN and CDR2 SYGVQD (reference sequence). V trimming: 2 bases; J trimming: 5 bases; junction bases outside the gene matches: 8.

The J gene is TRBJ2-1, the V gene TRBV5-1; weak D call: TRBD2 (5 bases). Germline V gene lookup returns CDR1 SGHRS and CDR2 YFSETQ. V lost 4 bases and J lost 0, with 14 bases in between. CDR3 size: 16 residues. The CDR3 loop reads CASSPGVGPSYNEQFF. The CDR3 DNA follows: TGCGCCAGCAGCCCCGGGGTGGGCCCCTCCTACAATGAGCAGTTCTTC.

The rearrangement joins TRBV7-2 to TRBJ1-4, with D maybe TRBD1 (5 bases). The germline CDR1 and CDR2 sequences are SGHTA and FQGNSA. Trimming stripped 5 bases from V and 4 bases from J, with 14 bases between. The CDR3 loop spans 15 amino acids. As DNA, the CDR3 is TGTGCCAGCAGCCCCCGACAGCAGCTTAATGAAAAACTGTTTTTT. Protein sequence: CASSPRQQLNEKLFF.

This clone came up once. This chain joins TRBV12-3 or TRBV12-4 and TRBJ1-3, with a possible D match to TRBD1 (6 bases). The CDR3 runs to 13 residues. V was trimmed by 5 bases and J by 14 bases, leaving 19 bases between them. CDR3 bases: TGTGCCAGCAGTCCGGACAGCCTACGAGGGGTATATTTT. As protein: CASSPDSLRGVYF.

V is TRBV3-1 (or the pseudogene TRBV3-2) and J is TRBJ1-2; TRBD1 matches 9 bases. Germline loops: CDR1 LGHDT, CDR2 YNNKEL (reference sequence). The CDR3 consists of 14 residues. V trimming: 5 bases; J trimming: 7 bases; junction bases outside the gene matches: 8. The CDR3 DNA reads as TGTGCCAGCAGCTCCCGGGACAGGGTTGGTGGCTACACCTTC. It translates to CASSSRDRVGGYTF.

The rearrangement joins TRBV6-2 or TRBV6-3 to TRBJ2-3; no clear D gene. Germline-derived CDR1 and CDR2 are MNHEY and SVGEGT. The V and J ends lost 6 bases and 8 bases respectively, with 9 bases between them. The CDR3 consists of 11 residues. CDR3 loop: CASSPPGTQYF. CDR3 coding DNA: TGTGCCAGCAGCCCCCCCGGTACGCAGTATTTT.

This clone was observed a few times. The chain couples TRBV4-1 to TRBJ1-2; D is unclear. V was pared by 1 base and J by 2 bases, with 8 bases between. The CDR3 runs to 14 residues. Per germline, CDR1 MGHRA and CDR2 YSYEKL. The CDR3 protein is CASSQAQENYGYTF. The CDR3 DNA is TGCGCCAGCAGCCAAGCTCAGGAAAACTATGGCTACACCTTC.

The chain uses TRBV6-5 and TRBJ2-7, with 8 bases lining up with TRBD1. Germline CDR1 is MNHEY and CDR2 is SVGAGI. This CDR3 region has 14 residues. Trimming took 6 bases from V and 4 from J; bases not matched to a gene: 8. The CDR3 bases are TGTGCCAGCAGCCGGACAGGGAGTCCATACGAGCAGTACTTC. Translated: CASSRTGSPYEQYF.

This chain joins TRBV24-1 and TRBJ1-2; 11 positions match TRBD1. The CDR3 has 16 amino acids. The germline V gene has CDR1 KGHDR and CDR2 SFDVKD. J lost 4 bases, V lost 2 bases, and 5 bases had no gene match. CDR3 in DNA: TGTGCCACCAGTGATTCCCGGACAGGGGGCGTCTATGGCTACACCTTC. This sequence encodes CATSDSRTGGVYGYTF.